This T cell receptor beta chain came from a study of control samples from healthy donors and cancer patients (TCRdb year 2020). In the germline V gene (reference sequence), CDR1 corresponds to WNHNN and CDR2 to SYGVQD. From the cysteine through the phenylalanine, the CDR3 covers 16 amino acids. Only the CDR3 part of the read is kept: 48 bases, read in frame from the first base. V lost 3 bases and J lost 4 bases; the stretch between them is 16 bases long. Remarks on this clone: Its binding antigen is unknown. Per-nucleotide qualities are absent, and no much larger clonotype sits a single base away.

Receptors were amplified or captured by the immunoSEQ multiplex PCR assay. TCRdb re-hosts the immuneACCESS table, in-frame sequences only. Its copies lack some clones; in the studies checked, an unresolved V gene accounts for under half of them, and the cause for the rest is not known. The sample includes 100,000 to 150,000 clones, with 92% observed a single time. Approximately 2.2% of the sample rests with the top ten. The sequence is built from TRBV10-1 and TRBJ2-1, and possibly TRBD2, on 6 matching bases. This TCR came from a woman aged 45-59 years in good health. Sequenced: blood. The CDR3 protein is CASSESVRERYNEQFF. The sequenced DNA is TGCGCCAGCAGTGAAAGTGTACGGGAGAGGTACAATGAGCAGTTCTTC.